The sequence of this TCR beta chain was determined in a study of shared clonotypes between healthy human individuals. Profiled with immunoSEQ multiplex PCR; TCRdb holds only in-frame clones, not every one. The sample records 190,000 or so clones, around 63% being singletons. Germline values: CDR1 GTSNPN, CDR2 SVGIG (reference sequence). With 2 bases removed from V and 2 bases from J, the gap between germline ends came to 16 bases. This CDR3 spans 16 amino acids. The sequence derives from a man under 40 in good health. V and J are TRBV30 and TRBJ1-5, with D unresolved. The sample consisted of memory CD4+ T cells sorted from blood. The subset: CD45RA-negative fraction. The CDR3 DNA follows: TGTGCCTGGAGTATTGAGAGGGTTCGTGGCAATCAGCCCCAGCATTTT. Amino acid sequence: CAWSIERVRGNQPQHF.